These 9 T cell receptor beta chains came from one sample sequenced in a study of shared clonotypes between healthy human individuals (dated by TCRdb to 2019 to 2021). The library was made by the immunoSEQ multiplex PCR assay. As stored in TCRdb, this immuneACCESS dataset retains in-frame rearrangements with V and J assigned. A fraction of the clones does not appear; measured against another copy, unresolved V genes explain less than half of the discrepancy, and the remainder lacks a known reason. The sample profile shows some 2,100,000 clones; 85% to 95% of them were found once. The top ten constitute 1.5% to 2% of the sample. CD8 naive samples were CD45RO-negative cells positively selected for CCR7, giving a CD45RA+CCR7+ population that excluded TemRA cells. Sequencing was carried out using naive CD8+ T cells from PBMCs. The sample's cell subset or site, from its label and the paper: CD45RA+CCR7+. These TCRs come from a man aged 18 to 30 in good health. Some clones in this sample may be carry-over from other donors' samples.

The chain carries TRBV5-8 and TRBJ2-4; unclear D gene. The CDR3 consists of 15 residues. The germline V and J ends were trimmed by 1 base and 3 bases, with 11 bases remaining between them. CDR1 SGHTS and CDR2 YDEGEE come from the germline V gene. The CDR3 DNA reads as TGTGCCAGCAGCTTGCATTGGGATGACAAAAACATTCAGTACTTC. The encoded protein is CASSLHWDDKNIQYF.

The chain links TRBV7-9 to TRBJ2-1; D might be TRBD2 (6 bases). Germline CDR1 SEHNR, CDR2 FQNEAQ (reference sequence). Trimming removed 5 bases at V and 8 bases at J, with 13 bases between. This CDR3 has 13 amino acids. CDR3 in DNA: TGTGCCAGCAGCGGAGGGACGGTCCATGAGCAGTTCTTC. Its translation is CASSGGTVHEQFF.

J is TRBJ2-1 and V is TRBV4-1; weak D call: TRBD1 (6 bases). V dropped 7 bases and J dropped 5 bases, with 21 bases sitting between them. Germline assignment: CDR1 MGHRA and CDR2 YSYEKL. This CDR3 comprises 16 residues. The CDR3 nucleotides read TGCGCCAGCACCCCCACAAGGGACAAAAGAAACAATGAGCAGTTCTTC. Its translation is CASTPTRDKRNNEQFF.

The chain carries TRBV19 and TRBJ2-7; 14 nucleotides match TRBD2. Per the germline V gene, CDR1 is LNHDA and CDR2 is SQIVND (reference sequence). There are 18 residues in the CDR3. J lost 3 bases, V lost 3 bases, and 10 bases had no gene match. The CDR3 bases are TGTGCCAGTAGTATGGGACTAGCGGGAGCGTTAAGCCACTACGAGCAGTACTTC. It yields the protein CASSMGLAGALSHYEQYF.

This chain links TRBV7-9 with TRBJ2-3; no firm D call. Per the germline V gene, CDR1 is SEHNR and CDR2 is FQNEAQ (reference sequence). Trimming left V 5 bases short and J 1 base short, with 22 bases between. CDR3 size: 18 residues. This CDR3 is CASSPPPISPWGTDTQYF. The CDR3 region has the DNA TGTGCCAGCAGCCCACCGCCCATAAGCCCATGGGGCACAGATACGCAGTATTTT.

In this sample, this clone turned up once. The V call is TRBV10-3, the J call TRBJ1-5, with no clear D. Germline V gene data show CDR1 as ENHRY and CDR2 as SYGVKD. V lost 2 bases and J lost 3, with 8 bases in between. This CDR3 comprises 14 residues. The CDR3 DNA sequence: TGTGCCATCAGTGAGGGGGTGCCCAATCAGCCCCAGCATTTT. This sequence encodes CAISEGVPNQPQHF.

V is TRBV21-1 and J is TRBJ1-3. TRBV21-1 is described as a pseudogene. CDR3 length: 17 amino acids. DNA of the CDR3: TGTGCCAGCAGCAAATGTGGACTGCTGACCTCTGGAAACACCATATATTTT. Amino acids: CASSKCGLLTSGNTIYF.

Notes on this clone: Other DNA variants within this sample encode the same CDR3. The rearrangement links TRBV7-8 to TRBJ2-7, with 9 bases fitting TRBD1. CDR3 length: 14 residues. V dropped 0 bases and J dropped 4; count of bases not matched to a gene: 1. Germline lookup yields CDR1 SGHVS and CDR2 FQNEAQ. In DNA form, the CDR3 reads TGTGCCAGCAGCTTAGCCGGGACAGGGTACGAGCAGTACTTC. This encodes CASSLAGTGYEQYF.

The V and J genes are TRBV28 and TRBJ2-1, with D perhaps being TRBD1 or TRBD2 (5 bases each). V lost 1 base to trimming and J lost 5 bases, with 9 bases between them. The CDR3 loop spans 14 amino acids. Germline lookup yields CDR1 MDHEN and CDR2 SYDVKM. The CDR3 nucleotides read TGTGCCAGCAGTTTATCGGGACCGAACAATGAGCAGTTCTTC. This codes for CASSLSGPNNEQFF.